Shown below are 7 T cell receptor beta chains from a single sample sequenced in a study of spatial heterogeneity in lung cancer (dated by TCRdb to between 2018 and 2021). This sample's time point label indicates: sample taken at primary tumor resection. Library generation was performed with 5' RACE. Sequencing took place on a NextSeq 500. In TCRdb, the public reads were trimmed at Q25 with fastp and aligned with MiXCR, with productive beta chains retained. Here each entry gathers all rows of one CDR3 protein and keeps the most common genes and DNA. The sample table shows under 50,000 distinct CDR3 sequences, and approximately 5.2% are seen once. The ten top clones hold less than 30% of the sample. Sample: PBMCs, taken at surgery. These receptors originate from a female donor with early-stage non-small cell lung cancer.

This clonotype appeared a few times. The J gene is TRBJ1-2, the V gene TRBV5-4, with 7 bases that match TRBD1. Looked up from germline, CDR1 is SGHNT and CDR2 is YYREEE (reference sequence). J gave up 3 bases and V 4 bases, and 3 bases lay outside the gene matches. CDR3 length equals 13 residues. The CDR3 sequence: CASSRTGDYGYTF. The CDR3 DNA reads as TGTGCCAGCAGCCGCACAGGGGACTATGGCTACACCTTC.

This clonotype has ten or more counts. The CDR3 DNA follows: TGTGCCAGCAGCTTGGGGGAGAGGGCCAGTCTGGGCACTGAAGCTTTCTTT. This translates into CASSLGERASLGTEAFF. The chain couples TRBV5-4 to TRBJ1-1; D is undetermined. Germline V gives CDR1 SGHNT, CDR2 YYREEE (reference sequence). V gave up 0 bases and J gave up 4 bases, with 19 bases separating them. CDR3 size: 17 residues.

This clonotype was seen more than once but under ten times. The CDR3 sequence is CASEALTGVSYEQYF. The CDR3 DNA reads as TGTGCCAGTGAAGCCCTTACAGGGGTCTCCTACGAGCAGTACTTC. This chain joins TRBV2 and TRBJ2-7; 7 nucleotides match TRBD1. This CDR3 spans 15 amino acids. CDR1 SNHLY and CDR2 FYNNEI come from the germline V gene. Trimming cost V 9 bases and J 0 bases; bases outside gene matches: 11.

This clonotype was seen repeatedly, ten times or more. The V and J genes are TRBV7-3 and TRBJ1-1; possible D gene TRBD1, 5 bases. Trimming took off 9 bases at V and 1 base at J, with 12 bases between the two ends. The germline CDR1 and CDR2 sequences are SGHTA and FQGTGA. CDR3 length: 13 amino acids. CDR3 nucleotides: TGTGCCAGTTCGGGGCAGCCGAACACTGAAGCTTTCTTT. It encodes CASSGQPNTEAFF.

This clonotype came up many times. The gene calls are TRBV2 and TRBJ1-1; tentative D call: TRBD1 (6 bases). Looked up from germline, CDR1 is SNHLY and CDR2 is FYNNEI. The length of the CDR3 is 14 residues. With 5 bases removed from V and 0 bases from J, the gap between germline ends came to 10 bases. The CDR3 coding sequence is TGTGCCAGCAGTTTAGACAGGATGAACACTGAAGCTTTCTTT. This translates into CASSLDRMNTEAFF.

A note on this clonotype: This may arise from a read error, as a much more abundant clone is one base away. The chain carries TRBV4-3 and TRBJ1-5; D possibly corresponds to TRBD1 (5 bases). CDR1 is LGHNA, CDR2 YSLEER, per germline. The CDR3 consists of 13 residues. DNA for the CDR3: TGCCCCAGCAGCCAAGGCCGGGGGCAGCCCCAGCATTTT. It translates to CPSSQGRGQPQHF.

As concerns this clonotype: This sequence may be a read error, since a much larger clone differs from it by one base. The missing conserved phenylalanine or tryptophan at the end of this CDR3 makes a read error likely. The chain carries TRBV7-8 and TRBJ1-6; the match to TRBD1 covers 7 bases. V trimming: 4 bases; J trimming: 7 bases; junction bases outside the gene matches: 7. This CDR3 region has 15 residues. Germline-derived CDR1 and CDR2 are SGHVS and FQNEAQ. Written as DNA, the CDR3 is TGTGCCAGCAGCTCAACCGGGACAGAGAATTCACCCCTCCACTTG. Translation gives CASSSTGTENSPLHL.